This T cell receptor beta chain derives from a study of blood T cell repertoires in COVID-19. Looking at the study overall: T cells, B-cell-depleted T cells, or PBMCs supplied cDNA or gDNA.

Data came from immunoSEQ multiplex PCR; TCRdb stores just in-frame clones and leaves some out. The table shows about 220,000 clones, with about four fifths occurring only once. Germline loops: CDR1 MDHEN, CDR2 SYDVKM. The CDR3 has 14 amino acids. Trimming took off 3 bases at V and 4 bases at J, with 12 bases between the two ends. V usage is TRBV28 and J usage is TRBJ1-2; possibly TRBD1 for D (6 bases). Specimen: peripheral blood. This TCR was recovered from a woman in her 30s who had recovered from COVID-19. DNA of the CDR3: TGTGCCAGCAGTTTCCCAGGGGAGGGCTATGGCTACACCTTC. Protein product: CASSFPGEGYGYTF.